The 30 T cell receptor beta chains reported below all come from one sample, sequenced in a study of low-dose radiotherapy and immunotherapy resistance in tumors. First-strand cDNA used TRAV- and TRBV-specific primers, covering alpha and beta chains. Amplification, which lasted 20 PCR cycles, used a constant-region primer and V-primer adapter to amplify TCRs. Using its own MiXCR run on the reads, TCRdb lists one record per CDR3 protein. Here the sample spans more than 9,000 distinct CDR3 sequences, around 72% being singletons. All receptors come from a human donor with advanced metastatic prostate, ovarian, gallbladder or colorectal cancer (not recorded which). This table probably holds off-target reads from a library built for another chain.

CDR3 coding DNA: TGTGCCTGGAGTGTCCCCGACTACGAGCAGTACTTC. Translated: CAWSVPDYEQYF. The V gene is TRBV30, the J gene TRBJ2-7; no reliable D call. V was pared by 0 bases and J by 3 bases, with 6 bases between. The CDR3 has 12 amino acids. The germline V gene has CDR1 GTSNPN and CDR2 SVGIG (reference sequence).

The chain links TRBV29-1 to TRBJ1-1; a weak D match, TRBD1 (5 bases). The V end was cut by 4 bases, the J end by 0 bases, with 12 bases between. The CDR3 is 14 amino acids. Germline CDR1 is SQVTM and CDR2 is ANQGSEA. The CDR3 loop is CSVVSGTMNTEAFF. The CDR3 DNA follows: TGCAGCGTTGTGTCAGGGACTATGAACACTGAAGCTTTCTTT.

The V gene is TRBV2, the J gene TRBJ2-3; 12 positions agree with TRBD2. Germline-derived CDR1 and CDR2 are SNHLY and FYNNEI. J was trimmed by 5 bases and V by 4 bases; bases with no gene match: 4. CDR3 length equals 15 residues. The CDR3 coding sequence is TGTGCCAGCAGTGGACTAGCGGGAGCTAAAGATACGCAGTATTTT. Amino acids: CASSGLAGAKDTQYF.

The rearrangement links TRBV29-1 to TRBJ2-7; D may be TRBD2 (5 bases). Germline values: CDR1 SQVTM, CDR2 ANQGSEA. Trimming pared 7 bases from V and 3 bases from J, leaving 16 bases between. This CDR3 is built from 13 residues. Written as DNA, the CDR3 is TGCAGCGGGTCCACGGGGTGGGGCTACGAGCAGTACTTC. Translated: CSGSTGWGYEQYF.

J is TRBJ2-2 and V is TRBV2, with D perhaps given as TRBD1 or TRBD2 (5 bases each). This CDR3 contains 14 residues. V lost 6 bases and J 1 base, leaving 9 bases between the germline ends. Germline lookup yields CDR1 SNHLY and CDR2 FYNNEI. Here the CDR3 reads CASRSGGNTGELFF. The CDR3 DNA sequence: TGTGCCAGCAGGAGTGGGGGGAACACCGGGGAGCTGTTTTTT. Full variable domain (outside the CDR3, taken from reference TRBV2 and TRBJ2-2): EPEVTQTPSHQVTQMGQEVILRCVPISNHLYFYWYRQILGQKVEFLVSFYNNEISEKSEIFDDQFSVERPDGSNFTLKIRSTKLEDSAMYFCASRSGGNTGELFFGEGSRLTVL.

The chain is built from TRBV28 and TRBJ2-2, with 12 positions matching TRBD2. The CDR3 loop spans 15 amino acids. In germline, CDR1 is MDHEN, CDR2 SYDVKM. V shed 5 bases and J 7 bases; nucleotides not matched to a gene: 5. This chain's CDR3 is CASSALAGGGGELFF. In DNA, the CDR3 is TGTGCCAGCAGTGCACTAGCGGGAGGAGGCGGGGAGCTGTTTTTT.

The chain employs TRBV29-1 and TRBJ2-6; 10 bases match TRBD1. V lost 6 bases, J lost 0 bases, and 2 bases stayed unmatched. Germline V lookup: CDR1 SQVTM, CDR2 ANQGSEA. The CDR3 spans 15 residues. CDR3 DNA sequence: TGCAGCGTGAGGGACAGGGGCTCTGGGGCCAACGTCCTGACTTTC. Protein product: CSVRDRGSGANVLTF.

This clonotype occurred a few times. The chain is built from TRBV5-5 and TRBJ2-1, with 8 bases that match TRBD2. The CDR3 totals 16 residues. Germline loops: CDR1 SGHKS, CDR2 YYEKEE (reference sequence). The trim removed 5 bases at V and 4 bases at J, leaving 11 bases unmatched. CDR3 bases: TGTGCCAGCAGGCGGGAGGCCGATCGGAAATACAATGAGCAGTTCTTC. Translating gives CASRREADRKYNEQFF. The full variable domain, in which reference TRBV5-5 and TRBJ2-1 provide the parts outside the CDR3, is DAGVTQSPTHLIKTRGQQVTLRCSPISGHKSVSWYQQVLGQGPQFIFQYYEKEERGRGNFPDRFSARQFPNYSSELNVNALLLGDSALYLCASRREADRKYNEQFFGPGTRLTVL.

The chain is built from TRBV10-3 and TRBJ2-3; 7 nucleotides align to TRBD2. Germline values: CDR1 ENHRY, CDR2 SYGVKD. The CDR3 covers 14 residues. Losses at the gene ends were 10 bases for V and 6 bases for J; bases not matched to a gene: 13. The CDR3 bases are TGTGCCACGGGAGGACATGGGGGACGGGATACGCAGTATTTT. This encodes CATGGHGGRDTQYF.

The chain is built from TRBV12-3 or TRBV12-4 and TRBJ1-3, with 8 nucleotides matching TRBD1. This CDR3 contains 13 residues. Trimming at V came to 6 bases and at J to 7 bases, leaving 5 bases not matched to a gene. CDR3 amino acids: CASSMDRVNTIYF. CDR3 DNA sequence: TGTGCCAGCAGCATGGACAGGGTCAACACCATATATTTT.

The genes are TRBV11-1 and TRBJ1-2; D is possibly TRBD1 (6 bases). Germline CDR1 is SGHAT and CDR2 is FQDESV (reference sequence). The CDR3 length is 13 residues. Trimming took off 5 bases at V and 1 base at J, with 8 bases between the two ends. Here the CDR3 reads CASSPDSNYGYTF. DNA of the CDR3: TGTGCCAGCAGCCCGGACAGTAACTATGGCTACACCTTC.

This chain joins TRBV7-9 and TRBJ2-1; D gene ambiguous. Germline CDR1 is SEHNR and CDR2 is FQNEAQ (reference sequence). Trimming pared 5 bases from V and 2 bases from J, leaving 13 bases between. The CDR3 runs to 15 residues. This CDR3 is CASSQSGGAYNEQFF. The CDR3 DNA sequence: TGTGCCAGCAGCCAGTCGGGTGGGGCCTACAATGAGCAGTTCTTC.

The chain couples TRBV6-6 to TRBJ2-3; tentatively, D is TRBD1 (6 bases). The CDR3 covers 15 residues. Looked up from germline, CDR1 is MNHNY and CDR2 is SVGAGI (reference sequence). V shed 6 bases and J shed 3 bases, with 16 bases lying between them. CDR3 sequence: CASRPSGARTDTQYF. The CDR3 DNA follows: TGTGCCAGCAGACCATCAGGGGCCCGGACAGATACGCAGTATTTT.

This clonotype has more than one count but fewer than ten. The rearrangement links TRBV11-1 to TRBJ2-3, with no clear D. Germline V gives CDR1 SGHAT, CDR2 FQDESV (reference sequence). V lost 5 bases and J 6 bases, leaving 6 bases between the germline ends. This CDR3 has 11 amino acids. CDR3 amino acids: CASSPADTQYF. The CDR3 bases are TGTGCCAGCAGCCCCGCGGATACGCAGTATTTT.

The CDR3 loop is CASSLVLAGEQFF. The CDR3 nucleotides read TGTGCCAGCAGCTTGGTCTTGGCGGGCGAGCAGTTCTTC. The chain combines TRBV5-6 with TRBJ2-1; a weak D match, TRBD2 (5 bases). The CDR3 totals 13 residues. V was trimmed by 0 bases and J by 10 bases, leaving 11 bases between them. Germline loops: CDR1 SGHDT, CDR2 YYEEEE.

The chain recombines TRBV10-3 with TRBJ2-2; 13 bases line up with TRBD2. V lost 7 bases to trimming and J lost 4 bases; unmatched junction nucleotides: 12. The germline V gene has CDR1 ENHRY and CDR2 SYGVKD. This CDR3 has 18 residues. CDR3 amino acids: CAITDGPLAGGRTGELFF. CDR3 coding DNA: TGTGCCATCACCGATGGGCCACTAGCGGGAGGGCGCACCGGGGAGCTGTTTTTT.

V is TRBV30 and J is TRBJ2-6, with a weak D call TRBD2 (6 bases). Germline V gene sequence: CDR1 GTSNPN, CDR2 SVGIG (reference sequence). Trimming shortened V by 1 base and J by 1 base, and 11 bases separated the two germline ends. The CDR3 extends over 16 amino acids. The CDR3 DNA follows: TGTGCCTGGAGTGGGGCAGGAGGGTCTGGGGCCAACGTCCTGACTTTC. It encodes CAWSGAGGSGANVLTF. The complete variable domain, with remaining parts taken from reference TRBV30 and TRBJ2-6, reads SQTIHQWPATLVQPVGSPLSLECTVEGTSNPNLYWYRQAAGRGLQLLFYSVGIGQISSEVPQNLSASRPQDRQFILSSKKLLLSDSGFYLCAWSGAGGSGANVLTFGAGSRLTVL.

This clonotype was picked up a small number of times. The chain uses TRBV5-1 and TRBJ2-7, with TRBD1 matching 9 bases. V was clipped by 4 bases and J by 4 bases; unmatched bases: 12. In germline, CDR1 is SGHRS, CDR2 YFSETQ. CDR3 length: 16 amino acids. The CDR3 nucleotides are TGCGCCAGCAGCCCATCCACGGACAGGGGAGGTTACGAGCAGTACTTC. Translation: CASSPSTDRGGYEQYF.

This clonotype came up once. The chain carries TRBV18 and TRBJ2-7; 7 bases are shared with TRBD1. Per germline, CDR1 KGHSH and CDR2 LQKENI. The trim removed 3 bases at V and 3 bases at J, leaving 8 bases unmatched. CDR3 length: 15 residues. CDR3 in DNA: TGTGCCAGCTCACCCAGGGACAGATCATACTACGAGCAGTACTTC. Protein sequence: CASSPRDRSYYEQYF.

This clonotype was recorded once. The chain carries TRBV28 and TRBJ2-1; TRBD2 matches 7 bases. This CDR3 spans 15 amino acids. The trim removed 2 bases at V and 4 bases at J, leaving 5 bases unmatched. The germline V gene has CDR1 MDHEN and CDR2 SYDVKM. CDR3 residues: CASSLMAGEYNEQFF. In nucleotides, the CDR3 is TGTGCCAGCAGTTTAATGGCGGGAGAATACAATGAGCAGTTCTTC.

J is TRBJ2-7 and V is TRBV4-1; tentatively, D is TRBD1 (6 bases). CDR1 and CDR2 (germline): MGHRA, YSYEKL. This CDR3 region has 15 residues. V lost 0 bases and J 7 bases, leaving 16 bases between the germline ends. Written as DNA, the CDR3 is TGCGCCAGCAGCCAAGATCAGGGGCCCGTGAGGGAGCAGTACTTC. Its translation: CASSQDQGPVREQYF.

The rearrangement joins TRBV28 to TRBJ2-1; 7 bases are a match to TRBD2. The CDR3 is 15 amino acids. The V and J ends lost 7 bases and 0 bases, in that order; junction bases with no gene match: 6. Germline V gives CDR1 MDHEN, CDR2 SYDVKM. The CDR3 here is CASTQGRGSYNEQFF. Here the CDR3 DNA reads TGTGCCAGCACCCAAGGGAGGGGCTCCTACAATGAGCAGTTCTTC.

The chain is built from TRBV6-6 and TRBJ1-5; 7 positions agree with TRBD1. Trimming removed 6 bases from V and 1 base from J; junction bases left unmatched: 6. CDR3 length equals 15 residues. CDR1 and CDR2 from the germline V gene are MNHNY and SVGAGI (reference sequence). Written as DNA, the CDR3 is TGTGCCAGCAGGACACAGGGGTACAGCAATCAGCCCCAGCATTTT. Protein sequence: CASRTQGYSNQPQHF.

The gene calls are TRBV20-1 and TRBJ2-2; D may be TRBD1 (6 bases). The V end lost 8 bases, the J end lost 5 bases, and 18 bases lay between the germline ends. Germline V gene lookup returns CDR1 DFQATT and CDR2 SNEGSKA (reference sequence). The CDR3 has 14 amino acids. DNA of the CDR3: TGCAGTACCAAACAGGGAATTAGTACCGGGGAGCTGTTTTTT. Its translation is CSTKQGISTGELFF.

V gene TRBV5-5 combines with J gene TRBJ2-7; 7 bases agree with TRBD1. The germline CDR1 and CDR2 sequences are SGHKS and YYEKEE (reference sequence). With V trimmed by 1 base and J by 3 bases, 10 bases remained unmatched. CDR3 length equals 16 residues. Here the CDR3 DNA reads TGTGCCAGCAGCTTGAATGGGGACAGCGTGGGCTACGAGCAGTACTTC. Translation: CASSLNGDSVGYEQYF.

The chain combines TRBV2 with TRBJ2-1; no reliable D call. The length of the CDR3 is 14 residues. Germline V CDR1 and CDR2: SNHLY, FYNNEI. V gave up 0 bases and J gave up 12 bases, with 15 bases separating them. The CDR3 loop is CASSEATYISGQFF. CDR3 DNA: TGTGCCAGCAGTGAAGCCACTTATATCAGTGGGCAGTTCTTC.

The J gene is TRBJ1-1, the V gene TRBV18; D unresolved. The V end was cut by 2 bases, the J end by 1 base, with 11 bases between. Germline V CDR1 and CDR2: KGHSH, LQKENI. The CDR3 totals 15 residues. The chain's CDR3 is CASSPSGLRNTEAFF. For the CDR3, the DNA is TGTGCCAGCTCACCATCTGGCTTGAGGAACACTGAAGCTTTCTTT.

This chain joins TRBV6-8 and TRBJ2-1; unclear D gene. The V and J ends lost 5 bases and 0 bases respectively, with 14 bases between them. The CDR3 runs 16 residues. Per the germline V gene, CDR1 is MNHGY and CDR2 is SAAAGT. The DNA of the CDR3 is TGTGCCAGCAGTCCCCGGGCGTTGAGCTCCTACAATGAGCAGTTCTTC. Translated, it gives CASSPRALSSYNEQFF.

V usage is TRBV14 and J usage is TRBJ2-7; D gene unclear. CDR3 length: 11 residues. CDR1 is SGHDN and CDR2 is FVKESK in the germline V gene. The DNA of the CDR3 is TGTGCAAGCGCGTGGGGTAACGAGCAGTACTTC. Encoded protein: CASAWGNEQYF.

As concerns this clonotype: The junction departs from the called germline gene at one end, perhaps through a read error. This chain uses TRBV12-3 or TRBV12-4 with TRBJ2-3; 10 bases are shared with TRBD2. The CDR3 contains 14 residues. CDR3 coding DNA: TGTGCCAGCAGTCTAGCGGGAGGCACAGATACGCAGTATTTT. Protein product: CASSLAGGTDTQYF.